These 30 T cell receptor beta chains originate from one sample sequenced in a study of T cell responses to AZD1222 COVID-19 vaccine. The data were produced by immunoSEQ multiplex PCR, yet TCRdb's version contains in-frame clones alone and is incomplete. The sample consists of roughly 120,000 clones, about 91% of them appearing once. This material consisted of peripheral blood, taken 28 days after the second AZD1222 dose. These receptors were taken from an adult who received the AZD1222 COVID-19 vaccine.

V and J are TRBV30 and TRBJ1-5; D perhaps matches TRBD1 (5 bases). The V and J ends lost 0 bases and 3 bases respectively, with 12 bases between them. Germline V gene data show CDR1 as GTSNPN and CDR2 as SVGIG (reference sequence). The CDR3 loop spans 15 amino acids. CDR3 sequence reads: CAWSVQEEFNQPQHF. In DNA form, the CDR3 reads TGTGCCTGGAGTGTACAGGAAGAGTTCAATCAGCCCCAGCATTTT. Full variable domain (missing parts from reference TRBV30 and TRBJ1-5): SQTIHQWPATLVQPVGSPLSLECTVEGTSNPNLYWYRQAAGRGLQLLFYSVGIGQISSEVPQNLSASRPQDRQFILSSKKLLLSDSGFYLCAWSVQEEFNQPQHFGDGTRLSIL.

This chain links TRBV7-9 with TRBJ1-2, with D possibly being TRBD1 (6 bases). The ends were cut back, 0 bases at V and 1 base at J, with 12 bases in the middle. Germline CDR1 reads SEHNR; CDR2 reads FQNEAQ (reference sequence). The CDR3 runs to 16 residues. The CDR3 DNA is TGTGCCAGCAGCTTAGCCCCGGACAGCCTTAACTATGGCTACACCTTC. It yields the protein CASSLAPDSLNYGYTF.

The chain links TRBV28 to TRBJ2-2; 9 bases are shared with TRBD2. Germline V gives CDR1 MDHEN, CDR2 SYDVKM. V was pared by 5 bases and J by 5 bases, with 6 bases of the junction left unmatched. The CDR3 length is 15 residues. CDR3 region: CASSRGRAETGELFF. In DNA form, the CDR3 reads TGTGCCAGCAGTCGCGGGAGGGCGGAAACCGGGGAGCTGTTTTTT.

The chain combines TRBV4-2 with TRBJ2-1; 7 bases are a match to TRBD2. After removal of 2 bases from V and 4 bases from J, the junction contained 8 bases not matched to a gene. The CDR3 contains 16 residues. CDR1 is LGHNA and CDR2 is YNFKEQ in the germline V gene. The CDR3 nucleotides are TGTGCCAGCAGCCAAATTCTAGCGGCCAATTACAATGAGCAGTTCTTC. Its protein product is CASSQILAANYNEQFF.

The chain employs TRBV6-5 and TRBJ2-7; D might be TRBD2 (6 bases). The CDR3 runs 15 residues. The germline V and J ends were trimmed by 5 bases and 2 bases, with 16 bases remaining between them. CDR1 and CDR2 (germline): MNHEY, SVGAGI. CDR3 in amino acids: CASSISTGVTYEQYF. CDR3 coding DNA: TGTGCCAGCAGTATCTCGACGGGGGTTACCTACGAGCAGTACTTC.

This chain uses TRBV21-1 with TRBJ2-5; the table's TRBD1 call for D was not verified on the DNA. TRBV21-1 is recorded as a pseudogene. This CDR3 spans 18 amino acids. CDR3 in amino acids: CASSKCSRRRGNQETQYF. DNA of the CDR3: TGTGCCAGCAGCAAATGTTCCCGCCGTAGGGGGAACCAAGAGACCCAGTACTTC.

This chain joins TRBV12-3 or TRBV12-4 and TRBJ2-1; D gene uncertain. The ends were cut back, 5 bases at V and 6 bases at J, with 8 bases in the middle. The CDR3 is made up of 12 amino acids. The CDR3 bases are TGTGCCAGCAGTCGCCAGTCCAATGAGCAGTTCTTC. This gives the protein CASSRQSNEQFF.

The V gene is TRBV6-5, the J gene TRBJ1-6; D gene unclear. Germline CDR1 reads MNHEY; CDR2 reads SVGAGI. V lost 6 bases, J lost 11 bases, and 14 bases lay in between. CDR3 length: 13 amino acids. CDR3 bases: TGTGCCAGCAGCCAACCCCCGGCAGCACCCCTCCACTTT. Translating it yields CASSQPPAAPLHF.

The V and J genes are TRBV2 and TRBJ1-4, with a tentative D call TRBD1 (5 bases). V shed 5 bases and J shed 3 bases, with 16 bases lying between them. The CDR3 is 16 amino acids. Per germline, CDR1 SNHLY and CDR2 FYNNEI. The CDR3 region is CASSLRGAPSNEKLFF. The DNA for the CDR3 is TGTGCCAGCAGTTTAAGAGGGGCCCCCTCTAATGAAAAACTGTTTTTT.

This clone has just one count. The chain recombines TRBV7-9 with TRBJ2-1; perhaps TRBD2 as D (5 bases). The CDR3 is made up of 15 amino acids. The germline V gene has CDR1 SEHNR and CDR2 FQNEAQ (reference sequence). V shed 5 bases and J shed 0 bases, with 11 bases lying between them. The CDR3 bases are TGTGCCAGCAGCCGTGAGCGGAACTCCTACAATGAGCAGTTCTTC. Translation: CASSRERNSYNEQFF.

The chain employs TRBV5-4 and TRBJ2-7; D possibly corresponds to TRBD2 (5 bases). V was trimmed by 0 bases and J by 3 bases, leaving 10 bases between them. The CDR3 runs 14 residues. In germline, CDR1 is SGHNT, CDR2 YYREEE (reference sequence). The CDR3 loop is CASSLGSGYYEQYF. In DNA, the CDR3 is TGTGCCAGCAGCTTGGGCAGCGGATACTACGAGCAGTACTTC.

The V gene is TRBV6-5, the J gene TRBJ2-7; 8 bases line up with TRBD1. The CDR3 extends over 15 amino acids. The V and J ends lost 4 bases and 2 bases, in that order; junction bases with no gene match: 7. Germline assignment: CDR1 MNHEY and CDR2 SVGAGI. The CDR3 bases are TGTGCCAGCAGTTTCACTGGGACAGGTACCTACGAGCAGTACTTC. It is translated as CASSFTGTGTYEQYF.

The chain is built from TRBV7-6 and TRBJ1-5; 7 positions match TRBD1. V was pared by 0 bases and J by 2 bases, with 7 bases of the junction left unmatched. The CDR3 contains 17 residues. Germline CDR1 reads SGHVS; CDR2 reads FNYEAQ. The CDR3 nucleotides are TGTGCCAGCAGCTTAGCGCAGGCAGGGGGAGGCAATCAGCCCCAGCATTTT. Translation: CASSLAQAGGGNQPQHF.

V and J are TRBV6-6 and TRBJ2-3, with TRBD2 matching 12 bases. CDR3 size: 16 residues. CDR1 and CDR2 (germline): MNHNY, SVGAGI (reference sequence). V shed 5 bases, J shed 5 bases, and the junction held 8 bases outside the gene matches. CDR3 sequence: CASSPHLAGGGDTQYF. Written as DNA, the CDR3 is TGTGCCAGCAGTCCCCATCTAGCGGGAGGGGGAGATACGCAGTATTTT.

This clone is medium-sized within its sample. The chain recombines TRBV3-1 (or the pseudogene TRBV3-2) with TRBJ2-6; the D gene is possibly TRBD2 (5 bases). Germline V lookup: CDR1 LGHDT, CDR2 YNNKEL (reference sequence). V was trimmed by 0 bases and J by 4 bases, leaving 10 bases between them. The CDR3 has 16 amino acids. In nucleotides, the CDR3 is TGTGCCAGCAGCCAAGAAGAGGGTACCGGGGCCAACGTCCTGACTTTC. This translates into CASSQEEGTGANVLTF.

This clone was seen once. The chain uses TRBV18 and TRBJ1-6, with D hard to call. Germline lookup yields CDR1 KGHSH and CDR2 LQKENI. V lost 3 bases and J lost 7, with 13 bases in between. The length of the CDR3 is 15 residues. The CDR3 is CASSPRASGNSPLHF. As DNA, the CDR3 is TGTGCCAGCTCACCGCGGGCCAGTGGGAATTCACCCCTCCACTTT.

The chain joins TRBV30 to TRBJ1-6, with D uncertain. The germline V gene encodes CDR1 GTSNPN and CDR2 SVGIG (reference sequence). The CDR3 runs to 21 residues. Trimming left V 2 bases short and J 7 bases short, with 33 bases between. CDR3 amino acids: CAWSWVTTTKSKSGGNSPLHF. The CDR3 DNA sequence: TGTGCCTGGAGTTGGGTCACCACAACGAAGAGCAAATCTGGAGGGAATTCACCCCTCCACTTT.

The chain combines TRBV7-9 with TRBJ1-2, with 9 nucleotides matching TRBD1. This CDR3 contains 15 residues. Germline lookup yields CDR1 SEHNR and CDR2 FQNEAQ (reference sequence). V was pared by 4 bases and J by 4 bases, with 7 bases of the junction left unmatched. The CDR3 bases are TGTGCCAGCAGCTCGGGACGGGACAGGGTCTATGGCTACACCTTC. Residues: CASSSGRDRVYGYTF.

V gene TRBV6-4 combines with J gene TRBJ2-3; D assignment may be TRBD1 or TRBD2 (5 bases each). V gave up 3 bases and J gave up 2 bases, with 9 bases separating them. Per germline, CDR1 MRHNA and CDR2 SNTAGT. CDR3 size: 14 residues. CDR3: CASSETGPTDTQYF. CDR3 DNA sequence: TGTGCCAGCAGTGAAACGGGACCCACAGATACGCAGTATTTT.

The V call is TRBV9, the J call TRBJ2-1; tentatively, D is TRBD2 (5 bases). Germline CDR1 SGDLS, CDR2 YYNGEE. This CDR3 region has 13 residues. V was clipped by 10 bases and J by 5 bases, with 16 bases between them. CDR3 coding DNA: TGTGCCGCGGCGGGTGGCCTTAACAATGAGCAGTTCTTC. Protein: CAAAGGLNNEQFF.

This clone was recorded once. CDR3 coding DNA: TGTGCCAGCAGCCGACAGGGCGAGACCCAGTACTTC. It yields the protein CASSRQGETQYF. This chain links TRBV6-6 with TRBJ2-5; TRBD1 matches at 7 bases. CDR1 is MNHNY and CDR2 is SVGAGI in the germline V gene (reference sequence). The CDR3 has 12 residues. Unmatched junction bases numbered 3, after V lost 6 bases and J lost 5 bases.

This clone was seen a single time. The DNA of the CDR3 is TGTGCCAGCAGTCACAGGGTTCTTAGCTACGAGCAGTACTTC. Translated, it gives CASSHRVLSYEQYF. The chain recombines TRBV6-5 with TRBJ2-7, with D perhaps matching TRBD1 (6 bases). V dropped 5 bases and J dropped 3 bases, with 14 bases sitting between them. CDR1 is MNHEY and CDR2 is SVGAGI in the germline V gene. The CDR3 length is 14 residues.

This clone has just one count. The V call is TRBV11-2, the J call TRBJ2-5, with D possibly being TRBD2 (5 bases). V gave up 7 bases and J gave up 5 bases, with 8 bases separating them. The CDR3 is 11 residues long. Germline V gene data show CDR1 as SGHAT and CDR2 as FQNNGV. The CDR3 bases are TGTGCCAGCACCAGCGGTGAGACCCAGTACTTC. Its protein product is CASTSGETQYF.

The genes are TRBV3-1 (or the pseudogene TRBV3-2) and TRBJ2-3; 10 bases map to TRBD2. Germline V gene sequence: CDR1 LGHDT, CDR2 YNNKEL (reference sequence). The CDR3 sequence is 15 residues long. V trimming: 3 bases; J trimming: 4 bases; junction bases outside the gene matches: 4. The chain's CDR3 is CASSHLAGGADTQYF. Here the CDR3 DNA reads TGTGCCAGCAGCCATTTAGCGGGAGGTGCAGATACGCAGTATTTT.

The table lists this clone with a count of one. The V gene is TRBV3-1 (or the pseudogene TRBV3-2), the J gene TRBJ2-2; 8 bases line up with TRBD1. Trimming removed 6 bases from V and 6 bases from J; junction bases left unmatched: 9. The CDR3 is 15 residues long. The V gene's germline CDR1 is LGHDT and CDR2 YNNKEL (reference sequence). The CDR3 reads CASRYTGGRAGELFF. The CDR3 bases are TGTGCCAGCAGATACACAGGGGGTAGGGCCGGGGAGCTGTTTTTT.

This chain links TRBV28 with TRBJ1-2; D is ambiguous. The V and J ends lost 5 bases and 3 bases respectively, with 7 bases between them. Germline lookup yields CDR1 MDHEN and CDR2 SYDVKM. CDR3 length: 12 amino acids. The CDR3 DNA reads as TGTGCCAGCAGTACCATTGACTATGGCTACACCTTC. It is translated as CASSTIDYGYTF.

The chain employs TRBV4-2 and TRBJ2-1; 7 nucleotides agree with TRBD2. The length of the CDR3 is 16 residues. CDR1 and CDR2 from the germline V gene are LGHNA and YNFKEQ. V lost 0 bases, J lost 5 bases, and 7 bases stayed unmatched. CDR3 sequence (DNA): TGTGCCAGCAGCCAAGATCAGCCTAGCGGCAACAATGAGCAGTTCTTC. Protein: CASSQDQPSGNNEQFF.

This chain uses TRBV11-3 with TRBJ2-2; 9 bases align to TRBD1. The CDR3 spans 17 residues. Trimming cost V 5 bases and J 1 base; bases outside gene matches: 8. Germline lookup yields CDR1 SGHNT and CDR2 YENEEA. The CDR3 is CASSLGPGQGNTGELFF. CDR3 DNA: TGTGCCAGCAGCCTCGGGCCGGGACAGGGGAACACCGGGGAGCTGTTTTTT.

The chain combines TRBV6-1 with TRBJ2-5, with a tentative D call TRBD1 (5 bases). V was shortened by 2 bases and J by 4 bases, with 23 bases between the two germline ends. Per the germline V gene, CDR1 is MNHNS and CDR2 is SASEGT. The CDR3 has 18 amino acids. The CDR3 protein is CASSERGGWGTVPETQYF. CDR3 nucleotide sequence: TGTGCCAGCAGTGAAAGGGGTGGGTGGGGTACGGTTCCAGAGACCCAGTACTTC.

The chain couples TRBV2 to TRBJ1-4; the match to TRBD1 covers 7 bases. Germline CDR1 SNHLY, CDR2 FYNNEI. The CDR3 has 15 amino acids. V gave up 6 bases and J gave up 0 bases; unmatched junction bases: 4. DNA for the CDR3: TGTGCCAGCAGCAGGGACAGAACAACTAATGAAAAACTGTTTTTT. Amino acids: CASSRDRTTNEKLFF.